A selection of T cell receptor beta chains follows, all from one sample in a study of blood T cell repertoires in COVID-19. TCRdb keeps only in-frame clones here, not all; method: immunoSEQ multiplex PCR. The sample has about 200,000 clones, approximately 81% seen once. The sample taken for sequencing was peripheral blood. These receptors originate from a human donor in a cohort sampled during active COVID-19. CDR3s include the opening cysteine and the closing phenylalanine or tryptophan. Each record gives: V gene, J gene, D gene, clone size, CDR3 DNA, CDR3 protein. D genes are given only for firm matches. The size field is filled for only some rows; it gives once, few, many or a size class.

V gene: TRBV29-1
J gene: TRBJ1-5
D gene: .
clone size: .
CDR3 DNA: TGCAGCGTTGGGTCAGAAGATCAGCCCCAGCATTTT
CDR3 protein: CSVGSEDQPQHF

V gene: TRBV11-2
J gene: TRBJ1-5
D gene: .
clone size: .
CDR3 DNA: TGTGCCAGCAGCTTAGGTCGACAGCCCAATCAGCCCCAGCATTTT
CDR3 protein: CASSLGRQPNQPQHF

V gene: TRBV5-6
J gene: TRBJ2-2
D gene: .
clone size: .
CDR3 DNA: TGTGCCAGCAGCCCCTGGACAGATTACACCGGGGAGCTGTTTTTT
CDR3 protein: CASSPWTDYTGELFF

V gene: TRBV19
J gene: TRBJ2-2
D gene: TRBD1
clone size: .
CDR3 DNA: TGTGCCAGTAGAGATCCGGGACAGGGGTCACCCGGGGAGCTGTTTTTT
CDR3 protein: CASRDPGQGSPGELFF

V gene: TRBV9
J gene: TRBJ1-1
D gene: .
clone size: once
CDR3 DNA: TGTGCCAGCAGCGTAGGCAGTGCCGCTTGGGCGACTGAAGCTTTCTTT
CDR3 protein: CASSVGSAAWATEAFF

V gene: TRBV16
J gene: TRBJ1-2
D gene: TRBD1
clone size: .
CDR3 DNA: TGTGCCAGCAGCCAGAGAAGAGGGACAGGCAGAGCTAACTATGGCTACACCTTC
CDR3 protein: CASSQRRGTGRANYGYTF

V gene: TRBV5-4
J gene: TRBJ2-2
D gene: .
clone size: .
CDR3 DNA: TGTGCCAGCAGCTTGGCCTACTTCGGGTCGGGGGGGGAGCTGTTTTTT
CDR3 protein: CASSLAYFGSGGELFF

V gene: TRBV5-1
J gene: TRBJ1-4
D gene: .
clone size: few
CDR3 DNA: TGCGCCAGCAGCTTGTTGGGGGGTAGGGGAGAAAAACTGTTTTTT
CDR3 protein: CASSLLGGRGEKLFF

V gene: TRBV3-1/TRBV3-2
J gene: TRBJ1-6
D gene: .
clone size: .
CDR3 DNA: TGTGCCAGCAGCCAAGATAGTGGGACATCCAATTCACCCCTCCACTTT
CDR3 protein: CASSQDSGTSNSPLHF

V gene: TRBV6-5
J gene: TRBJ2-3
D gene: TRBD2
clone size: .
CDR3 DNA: TGTGCCAGCAGTTACTCGGGTTGGGGAGGGACAGATACGCAGTATTTT
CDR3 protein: CASSYSGWGGTDTQYF

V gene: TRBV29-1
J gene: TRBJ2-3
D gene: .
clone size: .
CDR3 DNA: TGCAGCCAAATGCAGGGCACAGATACGCAGTATTTT
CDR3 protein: CSQMQGTDTQYF

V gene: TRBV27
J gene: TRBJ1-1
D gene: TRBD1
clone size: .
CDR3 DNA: TGTGCCAGCAGTGGCGGGACAGGGGGAGTGAACGCTGAAGCTTTCTTT
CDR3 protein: CASSGGTGGVNAEAFF

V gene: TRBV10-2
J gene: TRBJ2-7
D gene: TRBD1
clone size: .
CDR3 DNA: TGCGCCAGCAGTAGGACAGGGCCCTACGAGCAGTACTTC
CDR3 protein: CASSRTGPYEQYF

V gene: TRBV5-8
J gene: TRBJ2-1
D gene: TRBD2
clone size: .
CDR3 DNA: TGTGCCAGCAGCTTGAGGAGCGGGGGGTACAATGAGCAGTTCTTC
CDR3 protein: CASSLRSGGYNEQFF

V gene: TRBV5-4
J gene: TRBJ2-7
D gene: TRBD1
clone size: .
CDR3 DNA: TGTGCCAGCAGCGACCAGACAGGGGCCTACGAGCAGTACTTC
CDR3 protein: CASSDQTGAYEQYF

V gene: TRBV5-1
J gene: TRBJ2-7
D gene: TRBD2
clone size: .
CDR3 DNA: TGCGCCAGCAGCTGGGGACTCTTTAGCGGGAAACGCGAGCAGTACTTC
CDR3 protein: CASSWGLFSGKREQYF

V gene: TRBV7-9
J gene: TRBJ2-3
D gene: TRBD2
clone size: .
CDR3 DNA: TGTGCCAGCAGACTAGGGCTAGCGGGACGCACAGATACGCAGTATTTT
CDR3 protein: CASRLGLAGRTDTQYF

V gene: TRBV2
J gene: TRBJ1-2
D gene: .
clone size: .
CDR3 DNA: TGTGCCAGCAGGCCAGGGGCACGCCGTTACACCTTC
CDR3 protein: CASRPGARRYTF

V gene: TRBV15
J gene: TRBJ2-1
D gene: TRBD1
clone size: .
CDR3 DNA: TGTGCCACCCGAGCACCGACAGGGGGTGGCTACAATGAGCAGTTCTTC
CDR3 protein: CATRAPTGGGYNEQFF

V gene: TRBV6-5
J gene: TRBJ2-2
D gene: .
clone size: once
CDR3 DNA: TGTGCCAGCAGAATCACAGGGAACGGGGAGCTGTTTTTT
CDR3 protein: CASRITGNGELFF

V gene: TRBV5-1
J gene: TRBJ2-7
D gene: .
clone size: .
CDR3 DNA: TGCGCCAGCAGCCCTCTAAACTACGAGCAGTACTTC
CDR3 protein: CASSPLNYEQYF

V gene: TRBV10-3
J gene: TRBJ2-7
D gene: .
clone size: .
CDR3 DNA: TGTGCCATCTCAGCCAACACGGGGAACTCCTACGAGCAGTACTTC
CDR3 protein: CAISANTGNSYEQYF

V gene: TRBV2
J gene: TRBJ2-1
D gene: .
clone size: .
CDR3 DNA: TGTGCCAGCAGTGACCTGCGCACTAACAATGAGCAGTTCTTC
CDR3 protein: CASSDLRTNNEQFF

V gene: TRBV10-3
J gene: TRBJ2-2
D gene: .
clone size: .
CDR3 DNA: TGTGCCATCACCCAAGGAGGCGGGGAGCTGTTTTTT
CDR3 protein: CAITQGGGELFF

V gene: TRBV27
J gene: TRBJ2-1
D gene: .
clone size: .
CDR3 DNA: TGTGCCAGCAGTTACCCCACTAGGCCGAACAACCCCTACAATGAGCAGTTCTTC
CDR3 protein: CASSYPTRPNNPYNEQFF

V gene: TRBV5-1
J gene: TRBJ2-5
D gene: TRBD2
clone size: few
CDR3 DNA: TGCGCCAGCAGCGGTTTAGCGGGATGGAAGACCCAGTACTTC
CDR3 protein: CASSGLAGWKTQYF

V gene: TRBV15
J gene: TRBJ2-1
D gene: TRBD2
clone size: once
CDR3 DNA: TGTGCCACCAGCTGGCTGCGGCTAGCGGGGAACAATGAGCAGTTCTTC
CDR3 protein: CATSWLRLAGNNEQFF

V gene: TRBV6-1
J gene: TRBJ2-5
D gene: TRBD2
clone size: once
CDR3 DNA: TGTGCCAGCAGTGAAGCGCTACTAGCGGGAGGAGAGACCCAGTACTTC
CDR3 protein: CASSEALLAGGETQYF

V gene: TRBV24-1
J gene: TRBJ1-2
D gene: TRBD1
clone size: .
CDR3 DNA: TGTGCCACCAGTGATTTTTCAGGGGGCTATGGCTACACCTTC
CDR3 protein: CATSDFSGGYGYTF

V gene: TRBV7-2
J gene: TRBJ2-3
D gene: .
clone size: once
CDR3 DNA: TGTGCCAGCAGCTTAGCGATGTCTAGCGCAGATACGCAGTATTTT
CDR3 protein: CASSLAMSSADTQYF

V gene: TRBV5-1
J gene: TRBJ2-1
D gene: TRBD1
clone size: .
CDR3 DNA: TGCGCCAGCAATCCGGTGGGACAGGGGGGAGGTGAGCAGTTCTTC
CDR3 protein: CASNPVGQGGGEQFF

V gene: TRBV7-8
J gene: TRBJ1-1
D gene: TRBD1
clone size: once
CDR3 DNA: TGTGCCAGCAGCTTAGTTCGGGACAGAATGCCGGCTGAAGCTTTCTTT
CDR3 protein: CASSLVRDRMPAEAFF

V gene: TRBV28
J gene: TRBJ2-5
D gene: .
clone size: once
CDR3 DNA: TGTGCCAGCAGGGTTTACGAGGAGGGGACCCAGTACTTC
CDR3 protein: CASRVYEEGTQYF

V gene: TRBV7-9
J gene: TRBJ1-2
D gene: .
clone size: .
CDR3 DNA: TGTGCCAGCAGCTTATCCCGCACAGGGAGTGAAGGCTACACCTTC
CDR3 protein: CASSLSRTGSEGYTF

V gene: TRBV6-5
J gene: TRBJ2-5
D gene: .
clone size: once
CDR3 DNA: TGTGCCAGCAGAGCCTCAAGAGAGGCCCAGTACTTC
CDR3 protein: CASRASREAQYF

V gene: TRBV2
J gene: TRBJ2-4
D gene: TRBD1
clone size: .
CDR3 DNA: TGTGCCAGTGCGGGCCGGGACAGGGTGAACATTCAGTACTTC
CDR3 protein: CASAGRDRVNIQYF

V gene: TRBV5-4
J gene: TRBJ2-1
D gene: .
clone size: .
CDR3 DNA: TGTGCCAGCAGCCTCGAGTACAATGAGCAGTTCTTC
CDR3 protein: CASSLEYNEQFF

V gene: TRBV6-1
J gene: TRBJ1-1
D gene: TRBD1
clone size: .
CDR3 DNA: TGTGCCAGCAGTGAAAGTGAGACAGGGGCCTGGCCCAGGGCTTTCTTT
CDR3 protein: CASSESETGAWPRAFF

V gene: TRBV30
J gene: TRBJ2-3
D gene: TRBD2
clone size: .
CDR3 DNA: TGTGCCTCCTCCGGGACGTCGGCGGGGGGGACAGATACGCAGTATTTT
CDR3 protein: CASSGTSAGGTDTQYF

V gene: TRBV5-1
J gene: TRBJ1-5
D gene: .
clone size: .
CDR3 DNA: TGCGCCAGCAGCCCCTGGGGAGATAGCAATCAGCCCCAGCATTTT
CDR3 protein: CASSPWGDSNQPQHF

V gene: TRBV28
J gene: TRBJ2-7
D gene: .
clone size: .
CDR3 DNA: TGTGCCAGCAGTTTGGCCGGAGACTACGAGCAGTACTTC
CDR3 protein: CASSLAGDYEQYF

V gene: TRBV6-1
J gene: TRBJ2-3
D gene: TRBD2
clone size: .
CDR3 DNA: TGTGCCAGCAGTGAAATTGGAGTTCTGGGGAGCGGGAACACAGATACGCAGTATTTT
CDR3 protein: CASSEIGVLGSGNTDTQYF

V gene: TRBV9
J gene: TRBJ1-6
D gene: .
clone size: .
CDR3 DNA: TGTGCCAGCAGCGTAGCTACTAGCGGGGGAAATTCACCCCTCCACTTT
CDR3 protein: CASSVATSGGNSPLHF

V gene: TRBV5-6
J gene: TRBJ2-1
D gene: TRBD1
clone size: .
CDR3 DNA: TGTGCCAGCAGCGTGACAGGGCACAATGAGCAGTTCTTC
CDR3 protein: CASSVTGHNEQFF